These 25 T cell receptor beta chains were sequenced from one sample in a study of blood T cell repertoires in COVID-19. Clones were sequenced by immunoSEQ multiplex PCR, and TCRdb holds only the in-frame ones, with some missing. The sample lists some 250,000 clones, 86% occurring once. What was sequenced was peripheral blood. All receptors derive from a man in his thirties or forties with active or convalescent COVID-19.

This sequence joins TRBV5-4 and TRBJ2-3; possibly TRBD1 for D (6 bases). CDR1 is SGHNT and CDR2 is YYREEE in the germline V gene (reference sequence). Trimming took off 0 bases at V and 0 bases at J, with 17 bases between the two ends. CDR3 size: 18 residues. The CDR3 loop is CASSLAGRGTPSTDTQYF. The CDR3 DNA reads TGTGCCAGCAGCTTGGCCGGTAGAGGGACACCTAGCACAGATACGCAGTATTTT. The full variable domain, with the rest looked up from reference TRBV5-4 and TRBJ2-3, is ETGVTQSPTHLIKTRGQQVTLRCSSQSGHNTVSWYQQALGQGPQFIFQYYREEENGRGNFPPRFSGLQFPNYSSELNVNALELDDSALYLCASSLAGRGTPSTDTQYFGPGTRLTVL.

This clone has only one observation. The CDR3 loop is CASSIGTVNQPQHF. Here the CDR3 DNA reads TGTGCCAGTAGTATAGGGACAGTCAATCAGCCCCAGCATTTT. The V gene is TRBV19, the J gene TRBJ1-5; D may be TRBD1 (6 bases). This CDR3 contains 14 residues. Germline CDR1 is LNHDA and CDR2 is SQIVND (reference sequence). The V gene lost 1 base and the J gene lost 3 bases, with 7 bases spanning the gap.

The chain combines TRBV7-2 with TRBJ1-3; D is ambiguous. This CDR3 is 16 amino acids long. With 2 bases removed from V and 0 bases from J, the gap between germline ends came to 11 bases. The germline V gene has CDR1 SGHTA and CDR2 FQGNSA. The CDR3 bases are TGTGCCAGCAGCTTATGGGAGGCCGGCTCTGGAAACACCATATATTTT. This translates into CASSLWEAGSGNTIYF.

V usage is TRBV10-3 and J usage is TRBJ1-6; D is undetermined. The V gene's germline CDR1 is ENHRY and CDR2 SYGVKD. The CDR3 is 13 amino acids. With 0 bases removed from V and 15 bases from J, the gap between germline ends came to 12 bases. The CDR3 is CAISESNGVGLHF. The CDR3 DNA is TGTGCCATCAGTGAGTCGAATGGAGTCGGCCTCCACTTT.

The gene calls are TRBV5-6 and TRBJ1-4; D is undetermined. The CDR3 spans 13 residues. Germline CDR1 reads SGHDT; CDR2 reads YYEEEE. Trimming shortened V by 3 bases and J by 8 bases, and 11 bases separated the two germline ends. The CDR3 region is CASSYRPGEKLFF. CDR3 DNA: TGTGCCAGCAGCTACCGGCCGGGAGAAAAACTGTTTTTT.

The V call is TRBV6-2 or TRBV6-3, the J call TRBJ2-1, with 7 nucleotides matching TRBD2. Trimming at V came to 0 bases and at J to 2 bases, leaving 4 bases not matched to a gene. This CDR3 is 16 amino acids long. Germline values: CDR1 MNHEY, CDR2 SVGEGT. The CDR3 protein is CASSYSRRGTYNEQFF. DNA for the CDR3: TGTGCCAGCAGTTACTCGCGGCGGGGGACCTACAATGAGCAGTTCTTC.

The V and J genes are TRBV7-2 and TRBJ2-2, with D possibly matching TRBD2 (5 bases). V lost 5 bases, J lost 6 bases, and 10 bases lay in between. The CDR3 has 13 residues. Germline CDR1 SGHTA, CDR2 FQGNSA. The CDR3 DNA is TGTGCCAGCAGCAATACCGGGGCCGGGGAGCTGTTTTTT. This translates into CASSNTGAGELFF.

This clone was seen at least ten times. The chain couples TRBV29-1 to TRBJ2-3; weak D call: TRBD1 (5 bases). The CDR3 totals 12 residues. Germline values: CDR1 SQVTM, CDR2 ANQGSEA. Trimming stripped 3 bases from V and 6 bases from J, with 10 bases between. The CDR3 region is CSVDWTFDTQYF. CDR3 nucleotides: TGCAGCGTTGACTGGACATTTGATACGCAGTATTTT.

V usage is TRBV25-1 and J usage is TRBJ2-2; 9 nucleotides line up with TRBD1. The V gene end was trimmed by 3 bases and the J gene end by 7 bases; junction bases not matched to a gene: 9. Looked up from germline, CDR1 is MGHDK and CDR2 is SYGVNS. CDR3 size: 16 residues. The CDR3 nucleotides read TGTGCCAGCAGTGACCGCGGGACAGGGATGTTCGGGGAGCTGTTTTTT. The encoded protein is CASSDRGTGMFGELFF.

In DNA, the CDR3 is TGTGCCAGCAGCCCAGGGAGGGGTAGTGGGGGCTACACCTTC. Its protein is CASSPGRGSGGYTF. The chain combines TRBV9 with TRBJ1-2, with D perhaps matching TRBD1 (5 bases). V was shortened by 4 bases and J by 8 bases, with 18 bases between the two germline ends. Germline V CDR1 and CDR2: SGDLS, YYNGEE. The CDR3 spans 14 residues.

V and J are TRBV6-6 and TRBJ1-6; D gene ambiguous. The CDR3 is 14 residues long. The V end lost 6 bases, the J end lost 8 bases, and 14 bases lay between the germline ends. In germline, CDR1 is MNHNY, CDR2 SVGAGI (reference sequence). Here the CDR3 DNA reads TGTGCCAGCAGCGAAATTGGAGCTTATTCACCCCTCCACTTT. Residues: CASSEIGAYSPLHF.

In this sample, this clone turned up a few times. The rearrangement uses TRBV6-1 and TRBJ2-3; 8 bases map to TRBD2. V lost 2 bases to trimming and J lost 5 bases; unmatched junction nucleotides: 3. Germline V gene data show CDR1 as MNHNS and CDR2 as SASEGT. The CDR3 covers 14 residues. The CDR3 loop is CASSERGGQDTQYF. In DNA form, the CDR3 reads TGTGCCAGCAGTGAACGGGGGGGACAAGATACGCAGTATTTT.

This chain links TRBV18 with TRBJ2-7; possible D gene TRBD1, 6 bases. This CDR3 has 15 residues. Germline V gene lookup returns CDR1 KGHSH and CDR2 LQKENI. V was cut by 3 bases and J by 3 bases, with 15 bases left in between. The CDR3: CASSPPQGQFYEQYF. The CDR3 nucleotides are TGTGCCAGCTCACCGCCCCAAGGACAGTTCTACGAGCAGTACTTC.

The chain links TRBV6-5 to TRBJ2-5, with 13 bases identical to TRBD2. Germline trimming cut 8 bases from V and 7 bases from J; bases unmatched to any gene: 7. The V gene's germline CDR1 is MNHEY and CDR2 SVGAGI. The CDR3 consists of 14 residues. The CDR3 bases are TGTGCCAGCCGACTAGCGGGGGGCCCAGGGACCCAGTACTTC. Its translation is CASRLAGGPGTQYF.

The chain links TRBV20-1 to TRBJ2-3, with 11 bases that match TRBD2. This CDR3 has 18 residues. The V segment lost 3 bases and the J segment 1 base; nucleotides outside the gene matches: 12. The germline CDR1 and CDR2 sequences are DFQATT and SNEGSKA (reference sequence). The CDR3 sequence: CSASRVSSGGPRTDTQYF. CDR3 bases: TGCAGTGCTAGTCGGGTCTCTAGCGGGGGGCCCCGCACAGATACGCAGTATTTT.

The rearrangement uses TRBV6-5 and TRBJ1-2; TRBD1 is a possible D gene (5 bases). The CDR3 has 14 amino acids. Germline V gives CDR1 MNHEY, CDR2 SVGAGI. V was clipped by 11 bases and J by 0 bases, with 16 bases between them. The CDR3 spells CAVTPGGTNYGYTF. For the CDR3, the DNA is TGTGCCGTCACTCCCGGGGGGACTAACTATGGCTACACCTTC.

V is TRBV4-3 and J is TRBJ2-3; D gene uncertain. The germline V and J ends were trimmed by 1 base and 0 bases, with 5 bases remaining between them. In germline, CDR1 is LGHNA, CDR2 YSLEER. CDR3 length equals 14 residues. The CDR3 region is CASSQVSSTDTQYF. The CDR3 DNA sequence: TGCGCCAGCAGCCAAGTGTCTAGCACAGATACGCAGTATTTT.

The CDR3 DNA reads TGTGCCAGCAGCCAAAATTTTCGGACAGGGGTCGATTCACCCCTCCACTTT. This gives the protein CASSQNFRTGVDSPLHF. The rearrangement uses TRBV14 and TRBJ1-6, with 9 bases lining up with TRBD1. With 2 bases clipped from V and 8 bases from J, the junction kept 10 bases outside the gene matches. Germline CDR1 is SGHDN and CDR2 is FVKESK. This CDR3 comprises 17 residues.

CDR3 loop: CASSPRQDTDTQYF. DNA of the CDR3: TGTGCCAGCAGCCCAAGACAGGACACAGATACGCAGTATTTT. The genes are TRBV7-3 and TRBJ2-3; weak D call: TRBD1 (6 bases). This CDR3 comprises 14 residues. The V gene's germline CDR1 is SGHTA and CDR2 FQGTGA. Trimming took 5 bases from V and 2 from J, leaving 11 bases between them.

A word on this clone: Distinct nucleotide sequences in the sample also encode this CDR3. The chain is built from TRBV4-3 and TRBJ2-7; 10 bases are a match to TRBD1. The V gene's germline CDR1 is LGHNA and CDR2 YSLEER. The CDR3 has 15 residues. Trimming removed 3 bases from V and 4 bases from J; junction bases left unmatched: 6. This CDR3 reads CASSHSGTGEYEQYF. The CDR3 DNA sequence: TGCGCCAGCAGCCATTCCGGGACAGGGGAATACGAGCAGTACTTC.

The chain carries TRBV5-1 and TRBJ2-7; 8 nucleotides agree with TRBD1. There are 18 residues in the CDR3. The germline gives CDR1 SGHRS, CDR2 YFSETQ. Trimming at V came to 3 bases and at J to 3 bases, leaving 17 bases not matched to a gene. The CDR3, as DNA: TGCGCCAGCAGCTCCGATAGGTACTCAGGGGGCGCCGACTACGAGCAGTACTTC. Its protein is CASSSDRYSGGADYEQYF.

This sequence joins TRBV27 and TRBJ2-3; D is ambiguous. The germline CDR1 and CDR2 sequences are MNHEY and SMNVEV (reference sequence). This CDR3 is 18 amino acids long. Trimming removed 1 base from V and 2 bases from J, with 19 bases in between. The CDR3 loop reads CASSLFYRVTKNTDTQYF. The CDR3 DNA follows: TGTGCCAGCAGTTTATTTTATCGGGTAACAAAGAACACAGATACGCAGTATTTT.

CDR3 nucleotides: TGTGCCAGCAGTGAAGCCGGACTCTACCAAGAGACCCAGTACTTC. Amino acid sequence: CASSEAGLYQETQYF. The chain uses TRBV2 and TRBJ2-5; D is perhaps TRBD2 (5 bases). Germline V gives CDR1 SNHLY, CDR2 FYNNEI. Trimming cost V 0 bases and J 0 bases, with 8 bases left between them. The CDR3 is 15 residues long.

V gene TRBV7-2 combines with J gene TRBJ2-7; TRBD1 agrees at 10 bases. J gave up 3 bases and V 6 bases, and 8 bases lay outside the gene matches. The CDR3 is 15 amino acids. Germline loops: CDR1 SGHTA, CDR2 FQGNSA. CDR3 sequence: CASRVGGQGSYEQYF. CDR3 in DNA: TGTGCCAGCAGAGTAGGGGGACAGGGGAGCTACGAGCAGTACTTC.

This chain connects TRBV7-2 to TRBJ2-5; TRBD2 matches at 12 bases. Germline loops: CDR1 SGHTA, CDR2 FQGNSA. The CDR3 covers 16 residues. V lost 5 bases to trimming and J lost 9 bases; unmatched junction nucleotides: 13. CDR3 amino acids: CASSTTGLAGLRAQYF. The CDR3 DNA reads TGTGCCAGCAGCACCACGGGACTAGCGGGTCTGCGGGCCCAGTACTTC.